This TCR beta chain was captured in a study of T cells after yellow fever vaccination. Turning to the study itself: Libraries from low-cell-number fractions were prepared with the SMART-Seq v4 Ultra Low Input RNA kit.

Study-wide findings and caveats: Boosting was followed by the reappearance of most primary-vaccination clones (roughly 95% CD4, around 91% CD8). Contamination by abundant bulk-population clonotypes could be present in FACS-sorted repertoires.

V lost 8 bases to trimming and J lost 5 bases; unmatched junction nucleotides: 15. From germline, CDR1 is SGHDT and CDR2 YYEEEE. CDR3 length: 15 residues. Researchers made TCR cDNA using 5'RACE template switching, and this step added a universal primer site and UMIs. TCRdb reprocessed the 5' RACE reads with MiXCR, giving one entry per CDR3 protein. Among approximately 550,000 distinct CDR3 sequences listed, roughly 21% were seen once. Notes on this clonotype: Its antigen is currently unknown.

V is TRBV5-6 and J is TRBJ2-5, with 7 positions matching TRBD2. Sequenced material: PBMCs, taken 15 days after the yellow fever booster vaccination. The receptor comes from a young man who received the YFV17D yellow fever vaccine. In nucleotides, the CDR3 is TGTGCCAGTCAAGGAATACGGGGGGTGTTGGAGACCCAGTACTTC. This sequence encodes CASQGIRGVLETQYF.